This T cell receptor beta chain came from a study of CD8 T cells in Susac syndrome. While CD8+ and CD4+ T cells were isolated negatively, TEMRA cells were enriched by FACS. The ends were cut back, 2 bases at V and 5 bases at J, with 12 bases in the middle. CDR1 and CDR2 from the germline V gene are MNHEY and SVGEGT. The CDR3 runs to 14 residues. The authors reverse transcribed roughly 0.45 to 1 ug RNA with random hexamers. Amplification of TCR beta CDR3 used immunoSEQ multiplex PCR across 54 Vbeta and 13 Jbeta. TCRdb processed the immunoSEQ multiplex PCR reads anew with MiXCR; each CDR3 protein has one entry. The sample contains some 95,000 distinct CDR3 sequences, 85% to 95% of which appear only once.

The rearrangement links TRBV6-2 or TRBV6-3 to TRBJ2-5, with D perhaps matching TRBD2 (5 bases). Sequencing input: CD8+ T cells from PBMCs. The sequence was collected from a human donor in good health. This chain's CDR3 is CASSYESGFETQYF. CDR3 DNA sequence: TGTGCCAGCAGTTACGAATCGGGATTTGAGACCCAGTACTTC.